The 24 T cell receptor beta chains below come from one sample, sequenced in a study of T cell repertoires in cytomegalovirus infection. TCRdb fed the reads into MiXCR, producing one record per CDR3 protein. The sample shows under 350,000 distinct CDR3 sequences, around 9.5% of them seen only once. The sample was PBMCs. Every receptor here comes from a human donor in good health (CMV status not recorded). Some clones in this sample may be carry-over from other donors' samples.

At least ten counts were recorded for this clonotype. V is TRBV6-6 and J is TRBJ2-1, with D uncertain. Germline-derived CDR1 and CDR2 are MNHNY and SVGAGI (reference sequence). The V and J ends lost 7 bases and 0 bases respectively, with 16 bases between them. The CDR3 sequence is 16 residues long. In DNA, the CDR3 is TGTGCCAGCACCCGACTCTCCTTAAGCTCCTACAATGAGCAGTTCTTC. Amino acids: CASTRLSLSSYNEQFF.

This clonotype was observed many times. V gene TRBV20-1 combines with J gene TRBJ1-4; TRBD1 is a possible D gene (6 bases). There are 15 residues in the CDR3. V dropped 4 bases and J dropped 0 bases, with 12 bases sitting between them. The germline V gene encodes CDR1 DFQATT and CDR2 SNEGSKA (reference sequence). The CDR3 DNA follows: TGCAGTGCTATAGTGACAGGCGCAACTAATGAAAAACTGTTTTTT. Its translation: CSAIVTGATNEKLFF.

The chain uses TRBV6-2 or TRBV6-3 and TRBJ2-5, with TRBD2 matching over 9 bases. The CDR3 contains 18 residues. V gave up 2 bases and J gave up 7 bases; unmatched junction bases: 17. Germline V gene sequence: CDR1 MNHEY, CDR2 SVGEGT. The CDR3 loop reads CASSYRWGGGGAEVTQYF. The CDR3 DNA follows: TGTGCCAGCAGTTACCGGTGGGGAGGCGGGGGGGCCGAGGTGACCCAGTACTTC.

The chain recombines TRBV6-2 or TRBV6-3 with TRBJ2-7; 12 positions agree with TRBD2. Germline assignment: CDR1 MNHEY and CDR2 SVGEGT. The CDR3 extends over 15 amino acids. After removal of 6 bases from V and 10 bases from J, the junction contained 13 bases not matched to a gene. The CDR3 reads CASSPHILAGGLQYF. In DNA, the CDR3 is TGTGCCAGCAGCCCTCATATACTAGCGGGAGGACTTCAGTACTTC.

The V gene is TRBV7-2, the J gene TRBJ2-2; D uncertain. Trimming removed 5 bases from V and 6 bases from J, with 10 bases in between. The CDR3 has 13 amino acids. Germline CDR1 SGHTA, CDR2 FQGNSA. CDR3 loop: CASSRYPPGELFF. The CDR3 coding sequence is TGTGCCAGCAGCCGTTATCCTCCCGGGGAGCTGTTTTTT.

This clonotype was observed many times. The chain has TRBV6-1 and TRBJ1-1; TRBD1 is a possible D gene (5 bases). The CDR3 extends over 14 amino acids. The V gene's germline CDR1 is MNHNS and CDR2 SASEGT. Trimming removed 6 bases at V and 1 base at J, with 12 bases between. This CDR3 is CASSSTDKNTEAFF. In DNA form, the CDR3 reads TGTGCCAGCAGCTCGACAGATAAGAACACTGAAGCTTTCTTT.

There are a few counts of this clonotype. In DNA form, the CDR3 reads TGCGCCAGCAGCCCTAACGATGACCGGGGGGCGGGGAATCAGCCCCAGCATTTT. Its translation: CASSPNDDRGAGNQPQHF. The chain employs TRBV5-1 and TRBJ1-5, with D perhaps TRBD1 (6 bases). CDR3 length: 18 residues. The germline CDR1 and CDR2 sequences are SGHRS and YFSETQ. V lost 4 bases to trimming and J lost 4 bases, with 24 bases between them. Variable domain in full (rest from reference TRBV5-1 and TRBJ1-5): KAGVTQTPRYLIKTRGQQVTLSCSPISGHRSVSWYQQTPGQGLQFLFEYFSETQRNKGNFPGRFSGRQFSNSRSEMNVSTLELGDSALYLCASSPNDDRGAGNQPQHFGDGTRLSIL.

This clonotype has at least ten counts. The rearrangement links TRBV7-2 to TRBJ2-7; D not certain. V shed 3 bases and J shed 6 bases, with 18 bases lying between them. This CDR3 region has 15 residues. CDR1 is SGHTA and CDR2 is FQGNSA in the germline V gene. CDR3 coding DNA: TGTGCCAGCAGCTTTTCTCCGGACGGTCGGAGCGAGCAGTACTTC. This gives the protein CASSFSPDGRSEQYF.

This clonotype was counted many times. The genes are TRBV27 and TRBJ2-6, with TRBD1 matching 9 bases. The germline V gene encodes CDR1 MNHEY and CDR2 SMNVEV (reference sequence). The junction had 14 bases not matched to a gene; V was cut back by 2 bases and J by 0 bases. The CDR3 is 21 residues long. The CDR3, as DNA: TGTGCCAGCAGTTTAAACCCTCCGATAGACAGGGGGTTCTCTGGGGCCAACGTCCTGACTTTC. Its translation: CASSLNPPIDRGFSGANVLTF.

The sample holds many counts of this clonotype. The rearrangement uses TRBV7-8 and TRBJ2-5; 9 nucleotides agree with TRBD1. CDR3 length equals 17 residues. The V gene end was trimmed by 1 base and the J gene end by 4 bases; junction bases not matched to a gene: 10. The germline gives CDR1 SGHVS, CDR2 FQNEAQ. CDR3 loop: CASSLGVVQGAVETQYF. In DNA form, the CDR3 reads TGTGCCAGCAGCTTAGGGGTAGTACAGGGGGCCGTAGAGACCCAGTACTTC. Supplemented by reference TRBV7-8 and TRBJ2-5, the full variable domain reads GAGVSQSPRYKVAKRGQDVALRCDPISGHVSLFWYQQALGQGPEFLTYFQNEAQLDKSGLPSDRFFAERPEGSVSTLKIQRTQQEDSAVYLCASSLGVVQGAVETQYFGPGTRLLVL.

This clonotype has ten or more counts. The V and J genes are TRBV7-2 and TRBJ2-5; possibly TRBD1 for D (6 bases). The CDR3 covers 16 residues. V shed 4 bases and J shed 3 bases, with 18 bases lying between them. CDR1 is SGHTA, CDR2 FQGNSA, per germline. The CDR3 region has the DNA TGTGCCAGCAGCTGGCCCCTACAGGGCTCGGAAGAGACCCAGTACTTC. Its translation is CASSWPLQGSEETQYF.

This chain links TRBV9 with TRBJ2-2, with 7 bases fitting TRBD1. The junction had 4 bases not matched to a gene; V was cut back by 3 bases and J by 2 bases. CDR3 length equals 15 residues. Germline V lookup: CDR1 SGDLS, CDR2 YYNGEE. The CDR3 DNA is TGTGCCAGCAGCGAGGGGACAGTAAACACCGGGGAGCTGTTTTTT. Encoded protein: CASSEGTVNTGELFF.

The rearrangement joins TRBV6-6 to TRBJ2-1; 7 bases map to TRBD2. With 5 bases clipped from V and 4 bases from J, the junction kept 8 bases outside the gene matches. From germline, CDR1 is MNHNY and CDR2 SVGAGI (reference sequence). CDR3 size: 15 residues. The CDR3 DNA reads TGTGCCAGCAGTCATGGGGGGGATGGGTACAATGAGCAGTTCTTC. Encoded protein: CASSHGGDGYNEQFF.

This clonotype was counted between two and nine times. The gene calls are TRBV7-7 and TRBJ2-3, with D possibly matching TRBD1 (5 bases). The CDR3 spans 15 residues. V dropped 5 bases and J dropped 4 bases, with 16 bases sitting between them. CDR1 SSHAT and CDR2 FNYEAQ come from the germline V gene (reference sequence). The CDR3 loop reads CASSLSQGSADTQYF. The CDR3 bases are TGTGCCAGCAGCCTGAGCCAGGGTTCGGCAGATACGCAGTATTTT. Complete variable domain (other parts from reference TRBV7-7 and TRBJ2-3): GAGVSQSPRYKVTKRGQDVTLRCDPISSHATLYWYQQALGQGPEFLTYFNYEAQPDKSGLPSDRFSAERPEGSISTLTIQRTEQRDSAMYRCASSLSQGSADTQYFGPGTRLTVL.

This clonotype was recorded many times. The chain couples TRBV7-2 to TRBJ2-5; 9 bases agree with TRBD2. The CDR3 is 17 amino acids. V was pared by 1 base and J by 2 bases, with 8 bases of the junction left unmatched. The V gene's germline CDR1 is SGHTA and CDR2 FQGNSA. Here the CDR3 reads CASSLEGRLAVQETQYF. The CDR3 DNA reads TGTGCCAGCAGCTTAGAGGGGAGACTAGCGGTACAAGAGACCCAGTACTTC.

The chain links TRBV11-2 to TRBJ1-2; no definite D call. There are 11 residues in the CDR3. Germline V CDR1 and CDR2: SGHAT, FQNNGV. V was clipped by 5 bases and J by 4 bases, with 5 bases between them. As DNA, the CDR3 is TGTGCCAGCAGCGGGCTCTATGGCTACACCTTC. Protein product: CASSGLYGYTF.

This clonotype has at least ten counts. The chain is built from TRBV7-2 and TRBJ2-1; maybe TRBD2 (6 bases). Trimming took 5 bases from V and 9 from J, leaving 20 bases between them. Germline values: CDR1 SGHTA, CDR2 FQGNSA. CDR3 length equals 15 residues. CDR3 amino acids: CASSPTGGNKVEQFF. For the CDR3, the DNA is TGTGCCAGCAGCCCGACTGGGGGGAATAAGGTTGAGCAGTTCTTC.

This chain joins TRBV28 and TRBJ2-6; 8 nucleotides agree with TRBD1. The germline CDR1 and CDR2 sequences are MDHEN and SYDVKM. CDR3 length: 17 amino acids. J gave up 6 bases and V 6 bases, and 13 bases lay outside the gene matches. DNA of the CDR3: TGTGCCAGCAGAAAGCCGGGACAGGCCTTTGTGGCCAACGTCCTGACTTTC. Translation gives CASRKPGQAFVANVLTF.

This clonotype turned up a few times. V and J are TRBV5-6 and TRBJ2-2; 13 positions match TRBD2. The CDR3 has 18 amino acids. V was pared by 6 bases and J by 5 bases, with 13 bases of the junction left unmatched. Germline lookup yields CDR1 SGHDT and CDR2 YYEEEE. CDR3 loop: CASNILGLAGDRTGELFF. CDR3 coding DNA: TGTGCCAGCAACATACTTGGACTAGCGGGAGATCGGACCGGGGAGCTGTTTTTT.

This chain connects TRBV11-2 to TRBJ2-7; weak D call: TRBD2 (6 bases). Trimming removed 6 bases from V and 3 bases from J, with 15 bases in between. Germline CDR1 and CDR2: SGHAT and FQNNGV. This CDR3 has 14 residues. CDR3: CASRTVTSHYEQYF. The CDR3 bases are TGTGCCAGCAGAACCGTGACTAGTCACTACGAGCAGTACTTC.

This clonotype was counted at least ten times. This rearrangement joins TRBV19 to TRBJ1-5, with TRBD1 matching 8 bases. CDR3 length: 16 amino acids. Germline CDR1 LNHDA, CDR2 SQIVND (reference sequence). V gave up 5 bases and J gave up 3 bases; unmatched junction bases: 9. The CDR3 region is CASSRPRQGANQPQHF. The CDR3, as DNA: TGTGCCAGTAGTCGACCTCGTCAGGGGGCCAATCAGCCCCAGCATTTT.

This rearrangement joins TRBV7-2 to TRBJ1-3; no clear D. V was clipped by 1 base and J by 0 bases, with 10 bases between them. The length of the CDR3 is 16 residues. CDR1 and CDR2 from the germline V gene are SGHTA and FQGNSA. The CDR3 is CASSLEQIHSGNTIYF. In nucleotides, the CDR3 is TGTGCCAGCAGCTTAGAACAGATACACTCTGGAAACACCATATATTTT.

The rearrangement joins TRBV27 to TRBJ2-1, with 11 bases matching TRBD2. V gave up 7 bases and J gave up 7 bases; unmatched junction bases: 9. Germline CDR1 and CDR2: MNHEY and SMNVEV (reference sequence). The CDR3 sequence is 15 residues long. CDR3 sequence: CASTVLAGGLNEQFF. The CDR3 region has the DNA TGTGCCAGCACCGTTCTAGCGGGAGGCCTAAATGAGCAGTTCTTC.

This clonotype was seen a handful of times. This rearrangement joins TRBV19 to TRBJ2-7; D might be TRBD2 (5 bases). The germline V gene has CDR1 LNHDA and CDR2 SQIVND (reference sequence). V was trimmed by 4 bases and J by 6 bases, leaving 10 bases between them. The CDR3 runs 12 residues. The CDR3 region is CASSNVGSEQYF. In nucleotides, the CDR3 is TGTGCCAGTAGTAATGTAGGGAGCGAGCAGTACTTC.